A selection of T cell receptor beta chains follows, all from one sample in a study of early T cells in non-severe SARS-CoV-2 infection. Each CDR3 protein is one row after TCRdb ran MiXCR on the 5' RACE reads. The table records 68,000 or so distinct CDR3 sequences, less than 15% of them present only once. The material sequenced was whole blood. The receptors here all came from an adult who was a healthcare worker with PCR-confirmed SARS-CoV-2 infection or an uninfected control (not recorded which). CDR3s include the opening cysteine and the closing phenylalanine or tryptophan. D genes are given only for firm matches. Only part of the rows carry a size: once, few, many, or a class if the clone is expanded.

D gene,clone size,V gene,J gene,CDR3 DNA,CDR3 protein
.,few,TRBV6-5,TRBJ1-1,TGTGCCAGCAGTTACATTCAGAGAAGGGAAGCTTTCTTT,CASSYIQRREAFF
.,few,TRBV5-1,TRBJ2-3,TGCGCCAGCAGCACCCCGGAGTTTGCGGACAGCACAGATACGCAGTATTTT,CASSTPEFADSTDTQYF
.,.,TRBV11-2,TRBJ1-4,TGTGCCAGCAGCTTTCGTGCAACTAATGAAAAACTGTTTTTT,CASSFRATNEKLFF
.,few,TRBV10-2,TRBJ2-7,TGCGCCAGCAGTGACAGGTCCTACGAGCAGTACTTC,CASSDRSYEQYF
TRBD2,.,TRBV27,TRBJ2-2,TGTGCCAGCAGTCTAGCGGGGGAGGAGCTGTTTTTT,CASSLAGEELFF
TRBD1,many,TRBV5-1,TRBJ2-2,TGCGCCAGCAGCTTGCGGACAGGGGAGGGTCGGGAGCTGTTTTTT,CASSLRTGEGRELFF
.,many,TRBV18,TRBJ1-5,TGTGCCAGCTCACCAGCGGGACCTAGCAATCAGCCCCAGCATTTT,CASSPAGPSNQPQHF
.,few,TRBV20-1,TRBJ1-2,TGCAGTGCTAGACTGGCGGCGGGGCCAGATGGCTACACCTTC,CSARLAAGPDGYTF
.,few,TRBV6-6,TRBJ1-1,TGTGCCGGTCGGCGTGGAGGATCCGAAGCTTTCTTT,CAGRRGGSEAFF
.,few,TRBV9,TRBJ2-3,TGTGCCAGCAGCGCGGGAGATGATCCAGGCACAGATACGCAGTATTTT,CASSAGDDPGTDTQYF
.,many,TRBV7-6,TRBJ2-2,TGTGCCAGCAGCTTATTCGGGGGAGCGAACACCGGGGAGCTGTTTTTT,CASSLFGGANTGELFF
.,many,TRBV13,TRBJ2-7,TGTGCCAGCAGTTATGGTGGCGCCTCCTACGAGCAGTACTTC,CASSYGGASYEQYF
.,many,TRBV28,TRBJ1-1,TGTGCCAGCAGTTTAGGAGTTCTCCCTACTGAAGCTTTCTTT,CASSLGVLPTEAFF
.,.,TRBV29-1,TRBJ1-2,TGCAGCGTCGGGGCCTTAGCTAACTATGGCTACACCTTC,CSVGALANYGYTF
.,few,TRBV20-1,TRBJ2-7,TGCAGTGCCACCCACGGGACTTCCTACGAGCAGTACTTC,CSATHGTSYEQYF
.,few,TRBV2,TRBJ2-1,TGTGCCAGCAGTGGTAGAAACAATGAGCAGTTCTTC,CASSGRNNEQFF
.,.,TRBV27,TRBJ2-5,TGTGCCAGCAGGAGTTTCGGTAGGGGCGGGGAGACCCAGTACTTC,CASRSFGRGGETQYF
.,.,TRBV7-9,TRBJ2-4,TGTGCCAGCAGCTTAATCGGCGGGAAATACTTC,CASSLIGGKYF
.,few,TRBV10-1,TRBJ1-3,TGCGCCAGCAGTGAGTCGGGAAACACCATATATTTT,CASSESGNTIYF
.,few,TRBV12-3/TRBV12-4,TRBJ2-2,TGTGCCAGCTACTTAACGAACACCGGGGAGCTGTTTTTT,CASYLTNTGELFF
TRBD1,many,TRBV20-1,TRBJ1-1,TGCAGTGCTTGGGACAGGGGCACTCAAAAAGCTTTCTTT,CSAWDRGTQKAFF
.,many,TRBV6-1,TRBJ2-2,TGTGCCAGCAGTGAACTCCGCGGGGGCCTCAACACCGGGGAGCTGTTTTTT,CASSELRGGLNTGELFF
.,many,TRBV7-8,TRBJ2-3,TGTGCCAGCAGCTTAGGGGCTAGCGCCCCAGGTACGCAGTATTTT,CASSLGASAPGTQYF
.,.,TRBV7-9,TRBJ2-5,TGTGCCAGCAGCTTAGCGGTAGGGTTTCAAGAGACCCAGTACTTC,CASSLAVGFQETQYF
TRBD1,.,TRBV12-3/TRBV12-4,TRBJ1-3,TGTGCCAGCAGCGAGACAGGGGCCCGCTCTGGAAACACCATATATTTT,CASSETGARSGNTIYF
TRBD2,.,TRBV7-9,TRBJ2-3,TGTGCCAGCAGCGTAGACGGGGGGGCCGTAGATACGCAGTATTTT,CASSVDGGAVDTQYF